The clone carrying this TCR beta chain came up many times. What it binds is unknown. RNA extraction and reverse transcription yielded cDNA as sequencing template. Some clones are missing from TCRdb's copy, which holds only in-frame ones; the method was immunoSEQ multiplex PCR. This sample yields some 180,000 clones, of which around 63% are seen a single time; 1.7% belongs to the top ten. These data come from a study of CD8+ T cells in alopecia areata. The overall study: Tofacitinib administration to treated patients was oral, at 5 to 10 mg twice daily. Dosing spanned 6 to 18 months on tofacitinib, then 6 months off drug.

Peripheral blood samples and lesional scalp punch biopsies were obtained from alopecia areata patients. The study, taken as a whole, reports: When scalp samples are sequenced, resident alphabeta T cells of normal skin are also captured.

The CDR3 extends over 13 amino acids. From germline, CDR1 is LNHNV and CDR2 YYDKDF (reference sequence). The V gene lost 8 bases and the J gene lost 1 base, with 9 bases spanning the gap. This sequence joins TRBV15 and TRBJ2-1; D perhaps matches TRBD2 (6 bases). Sequencing used CD4+ T cells sorted from blood, obtained at week 0. This clonotype was sampled from a human donor with alopecia areata. The CDR3 reads CATRGGSYNEQFF. CDR3 DNA sequence: TGTGCCACCCGGGGAGGTTCCTACAATGAGCAGTTCTTC. The variable domain in full, completed from reference TRBV15 and TRBJ2-1, reads DAMVIQNPRYQVTQFGKPVTLSCSQTLNHNVMYWYQQKSSQAPKLLFHYYDKDFNNEADTPDNFQSRRPNTSFCFLDIRSPGLGDTAMYLCATRGGSYNEQFFGPGTRLTVL.